This TCR beta chain was sequenced during a study of T cells in narcolepsy. Overall study context: Patients with NT1 or NT2 and healthy control donors were enrolled.

The table came from immunoSEQ multiplex PCR; TCRdb's copy has only in-frame clones and leaves some out. Among tens of thousands of clones listed, roughly 73% were seen once. The study, taken as a whole, reports: Comparing one patient's CSF and blood CD4+ clonotypes highlighted HCRT- and TRIB2-specific autoreactive clonotypes. In some patient and control memory CD4+ samples, autoreactive clones were absent. Autoreactive clonotypes reportedly recurred in blood of same and different patients, not controls.

Germline loops: CDR1 SGHDT, CDR2 YYEEEE. The CDR3 sequence is 12 residues long. Trimming removed 7 bases from V and 4 bases from J, with 11 bases in between. On this clone itself: The antigen is unknown.

The source of this sequence is a human donor with narcolepsy. The rearrangement links TRBV5-6 to TRBJ1-2; D is ambiguous. Sequencing was performed on CD45RA- memory CD4+ T cells from PBMCs. CDR3 sequence reads: CASCRNTYGYTF. The CDR3 DNA is TGTGCCAGCTGCCGCAACACCTATGGCTACACCTTC.